This TCR beta chain is drawn from a study of blood T cell repertoires in COVID-19. Study-level background: The analysed material was cDNA or gDNA that came from T cells, B-cell-depleted T cells, or PBMCs.

TCRdb's copy holds only in-frame clones and misses some; the assay was immunoSEQ multiplex PCR. The sample has 300,000 to 450,000 clones, over 75% seen once. The germline V gene has CDR1 LGHDT and CDR2 YNNKEL (reference sequence). Trimming cost V 3 bases and J 3 bases; bases outside gene matches: 7. CDR3 length equals 16 residues. Cohorts were assigned according to the clinical history that participants reported. Sequencing used PBMCs or T cells enriched from blood (not recorded which). The TCR comes from a man aged 25 to 40 who had recovered from COVID-19. The chain is built from TRBV3-1 (or the pseudogene TRBV3-2) and TRBJ2-1; 8 positions agree with TRBD1. Here the CDR3 reads CASSHDRGPIYNEQFF. In DNA, the CDR3 is TGTGCCAGCAGCCACGACAGGGGACCCATCTACAATGAGCAGTTCTTC.